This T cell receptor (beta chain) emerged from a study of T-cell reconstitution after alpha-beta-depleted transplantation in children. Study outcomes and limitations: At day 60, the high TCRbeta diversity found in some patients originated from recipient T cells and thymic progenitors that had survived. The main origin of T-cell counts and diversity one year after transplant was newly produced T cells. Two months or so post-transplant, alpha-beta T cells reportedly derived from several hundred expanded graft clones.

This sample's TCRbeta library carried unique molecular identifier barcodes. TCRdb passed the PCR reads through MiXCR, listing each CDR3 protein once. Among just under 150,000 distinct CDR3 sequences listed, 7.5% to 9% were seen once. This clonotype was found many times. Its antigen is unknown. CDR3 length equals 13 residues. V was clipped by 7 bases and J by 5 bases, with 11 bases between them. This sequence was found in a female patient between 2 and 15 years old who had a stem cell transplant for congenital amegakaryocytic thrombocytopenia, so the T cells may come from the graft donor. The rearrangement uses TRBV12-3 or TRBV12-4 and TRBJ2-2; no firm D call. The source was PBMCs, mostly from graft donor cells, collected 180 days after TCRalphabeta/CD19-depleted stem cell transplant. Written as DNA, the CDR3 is TGTGCCAGCAACCTTATGGAGACCGGGGAGCTGTTTTTT. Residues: CASNLMETGELFF.